Below, one T cell receptor (beta chain) is given with its context. V trimming: 7 bases; J trimming: 5 bases; junction bases outside the gene matches: 14. CDR1 is MDHEN and CDR2 is SYDVKM in the germline V gene. CDR3 length: 16 residues. This specimen comes from a study of blood T cell repertoires in COVID-19. About the study: T cells, B-cell-depleted T cells, or PBMCs provided the cDNA or gDNA that served as material.

Repertoires were generated with immunoSEQ multiplex PCR, while TCRdb's copy carries only in-frame clones and drops some. Of a few hundred thousand clones listed, 87% are singletons. The sequenced material came from peripheral blood. This clonotype was obtained from a woman between 45 and 65 years old with acute or convalescent COVID-19. The genes are TRBV28 and TRBJ2-3; 8 bases are a match to TRBD2. CDR3 sequence: CASNGRRLALGDTQYF. CDR3 bases: TGTGCCAGCAACGGCCGGAGACTAGCGTTGGGAGATACGCAGTATTTT.